This T cell receptor (beta chain) was found in a study of control samples from healthy donors and cancer patients. V lost 4 bases and J 5 bases, leaving 8 bases between the germline ends. Germline V gene data show CDR1 as SGHTA and CDR2 as FQGNSA. The CDR3 runs 12 residues. Repertoires were generated with immunoSEQ multiplex PCR, while TCRdb's copy carries only in-frame clones and drops some. Here the sample spans about 92,000 clones, approximately 82% being singletons. The chain links TRBV7-2 to TRBJ2-5; D may be TRBD2 (6 bases). Sequenced input: blood. The TCR comes from an older woman in good health. CDR3 residues: CASSWGVETQYF. The CDR3, as DNA: TGTGCCAGCAGCTGGGGGGTGGAGACCCAGTACTTC.